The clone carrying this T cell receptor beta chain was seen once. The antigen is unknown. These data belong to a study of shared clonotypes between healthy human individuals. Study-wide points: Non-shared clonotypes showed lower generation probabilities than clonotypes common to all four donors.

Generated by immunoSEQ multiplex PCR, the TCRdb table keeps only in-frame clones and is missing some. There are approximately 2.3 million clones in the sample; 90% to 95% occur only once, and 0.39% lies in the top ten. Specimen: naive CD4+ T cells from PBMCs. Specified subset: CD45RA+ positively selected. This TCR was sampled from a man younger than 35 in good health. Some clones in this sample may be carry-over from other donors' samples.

CDR3: CASSFDLSAEKLFF. In DNA form, the CDR3 reads TGTGCCAGCAGCTTCGACCTTTCGGCGGAAAAACTGTTTTTT. The chain combines TRBV7-6 with TRBJ1-4; D ambiguous. Looked up from germline, CDR1 is SGHVS and CDR2 is FNYEAQ. V lost 3 bases to trimming and J lost 8 bases, with 13 bases between them. This CDR3 spans 14 amino acids.